This is a list of T cell receptor beta chains from one sample in a study of human T cells and chemical hapten exposure. TCRdb re-called the RACE reads through MiXCR, storing one row per CDR3 protein. The table includes 360,000 or so distinct CDR3 sequences, about 6% detected once. The sequencing used whole blood, collected in connection with sensitization to the hapten diphenylcyclopropenone (DPC). The receptor source for this set is a young woman with alopecia areata. Some clones in this sample may be carry-over from other donors' samples. The CDR3 runs from the conserved cysteine through the conserved F or W. The D gene is left open where the match is weak. Size tells how often a clone was seen (once, few, many) or the class of an expanded clone, and some rows leave it out.

CDR3 DNA	CDR3 protein	V gene	clone size	D gene	J gene
TGTGCCAGCAGCGAATCGGCCGGGACAGGGAAAAGTCCCGGGGAGCTGTTTTTT	CASSESAGTGKSPGELFF	TRBV7-3	NA	TRBD1	TRBJ2-2
TGTGCCACCAGCAGAGAGGTCGACCTAGGTTCACCCCTCCACTTT	CATSREVDLGSPLHF	TRBV15	NA	NA	TRBJ1-6
TGTGCCATCAGTGACCCCGGAGGCAGCTTTACCGAGCAGTACTTC	CAISDPGGSFTEQYF	TRBV10-3	many	NA	TRBJ2-7
TGCAGCGACGGACAGGGGGCCGGCACAGATACGCAGTATTTT	CSDGQGAGTDTQYF	TRBV29-1	NA	TRBD1	TRBJ2-3
TGTGCCAGCAGTCCCGGGACGCACCTAAGGGGCGAGCAGTACTTC	CASSPGTHLRGEQYF	TRBV28	NA	NA	TRBJ2-7
TGTGCCAGCACTTTACAGGGGCCTAATTCACCCCTCCACTTT	CASTLQGPNSPLHF	TRBV12-3/TRBV12-4	many	TRBD1	TRBJ1-6
TGTGCCAGCAGCTTCGGCTTAAACAGCTCAAGATTGGGGGCTTTCTTT	CASSFGLNSSRLGAFF	TRBV7-9	NA	NA	TRBJ1-1
TGTGCCAGCAGTTACTCGAGAAGAAACACTGAAGCTTTCTTT	CASSYSRRNTEAFF	TRBV6-5	many	NA	TRBJ1-1
TGTGCCAGCTCACCCTACTGGGGCAGGGATGTGGGGACTGAAGCTTTCTTT	CASSPYWGRDVGTEAFF	TRBV18	many	NA	TRBJ1-1
TGCAGTGCTACCGCCGCGAAAGCGGAGAGCACAGATACGCAGTATTTT	CSATAAKAESTDTQYF	TRBV20-1	few	NA	TRBJ2-3
TGTGCCAGCAGCTGGTGGGGCAATAATTCACCCCTCCACTTT	CASSWWGNNSPLHF	TRBV7-2	many	NA	TRBJ1-6
TGTGCCAGCAGCCCCTTGACAGGGTCAACGAACACCGGGGAGCTGTTTTTT	CASSPLTGSTNTGELFF	TRBV3-1	NA	TRBD1	TRBJ2-2
TGTGCCAGCAGCTTGTACAGGGAGTTGTACACAGATACGCAGTATTTT	CASSLYRELYTDTQYF	TRBV5-5	many	NA	TRBJ2-3
TGTGCCACTCTAGCGGGGGGCACAGATACGCAGTATTTT	CATLAGGTDTQYF	TRBV6-2/TRBV6-3	NA	TRBD2	TRBJ2-3
TGTGCCAGCAGATCCGTAGGAGCCAAAAACATTCAGTACTTC	CASRSVGAKNIQYF	TRBV6-2/TRBV6-3	NA	NA	TRBJ2-4